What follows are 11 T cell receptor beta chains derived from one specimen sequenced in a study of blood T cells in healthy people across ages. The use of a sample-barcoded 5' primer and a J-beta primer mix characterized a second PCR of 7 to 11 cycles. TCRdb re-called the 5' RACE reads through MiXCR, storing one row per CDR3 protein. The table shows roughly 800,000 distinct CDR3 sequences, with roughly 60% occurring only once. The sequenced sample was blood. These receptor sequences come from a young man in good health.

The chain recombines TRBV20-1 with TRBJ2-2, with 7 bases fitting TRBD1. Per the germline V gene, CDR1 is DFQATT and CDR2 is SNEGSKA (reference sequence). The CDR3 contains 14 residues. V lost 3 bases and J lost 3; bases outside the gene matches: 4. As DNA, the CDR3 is TGCAGTGCTAGGTCGACAGGGTACACCGGGGAGCTGTTTTTT. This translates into CSARSTGYTGELFF.

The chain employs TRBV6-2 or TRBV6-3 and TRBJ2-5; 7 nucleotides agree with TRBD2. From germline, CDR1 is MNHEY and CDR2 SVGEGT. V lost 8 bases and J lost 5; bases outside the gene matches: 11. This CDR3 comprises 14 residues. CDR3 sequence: CASHASGWAETQYF. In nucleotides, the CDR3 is TGTGCCAGCCACGCTAGCGGTTGGGCGGAGACCCAGTACTTC.

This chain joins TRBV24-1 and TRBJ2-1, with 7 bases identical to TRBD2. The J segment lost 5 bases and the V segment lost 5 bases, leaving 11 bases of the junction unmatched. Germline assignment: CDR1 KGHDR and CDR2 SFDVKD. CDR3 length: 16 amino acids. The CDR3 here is CATSVSWGGRHNEQFF. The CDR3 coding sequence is TGTGCCACCAGTGTTTCATGGGGAGGGCGTCACAATGAGCAGTTCTTC.

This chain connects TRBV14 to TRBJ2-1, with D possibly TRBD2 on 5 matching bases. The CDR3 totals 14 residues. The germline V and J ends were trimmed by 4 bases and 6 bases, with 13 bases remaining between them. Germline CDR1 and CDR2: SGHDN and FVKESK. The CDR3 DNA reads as TGTGCCAGCAGCCCAACAACTAGATTCAATGAGCAGTTCTTC. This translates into CASSPTTRFNEQFF.

CDR3 sequence reads: CASSLKASTDTQYF. The CDR3, as DNA: TGTGCCAGCAGTTTAAAGGCTAGCACAGATACGCAGTATTTT. The chain uses TRBV27 and TRBJ2-3; D is undetermined. Germline V gives CDR1 MNHEY, CDR2 SMNVEV (reference sequence). Trimming left V 2 bases short and J 0 bases short, with 6 bases between. The CDR3 has 14 amino acids.

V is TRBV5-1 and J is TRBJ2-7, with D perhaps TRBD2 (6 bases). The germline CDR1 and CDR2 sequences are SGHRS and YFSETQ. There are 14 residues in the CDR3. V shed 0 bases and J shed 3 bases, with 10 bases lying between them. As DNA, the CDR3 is TGCGCCAGCAGCTTGGTACTAGCCGGCTACGAGCAGTACTTC. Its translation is CASSLVLAGYEQYF.

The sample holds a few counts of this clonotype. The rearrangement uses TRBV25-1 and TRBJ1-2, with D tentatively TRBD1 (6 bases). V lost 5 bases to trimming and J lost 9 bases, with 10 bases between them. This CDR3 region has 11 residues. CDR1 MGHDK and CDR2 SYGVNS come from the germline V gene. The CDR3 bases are TGTGCCAGCAGTAGGGGGTTTAGCTACACCTTC. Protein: CASSRGFSYTF.

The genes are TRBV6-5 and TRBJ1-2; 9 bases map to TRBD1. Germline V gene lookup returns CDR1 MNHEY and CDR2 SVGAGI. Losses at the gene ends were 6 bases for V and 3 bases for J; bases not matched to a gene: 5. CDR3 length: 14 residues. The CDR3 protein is CASRPRQGDYGYTF. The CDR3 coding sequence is TGTGCCAGCAGGCCACGACAGGGGGACTATGGCTACACCTTC.

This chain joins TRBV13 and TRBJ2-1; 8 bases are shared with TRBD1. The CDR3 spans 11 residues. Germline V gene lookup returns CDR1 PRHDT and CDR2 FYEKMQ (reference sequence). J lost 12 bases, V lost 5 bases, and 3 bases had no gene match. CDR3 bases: TGTGCCAGCAGCCTTGACAGGGGGCAGTTCTTC. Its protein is CASSLDRGQFF.

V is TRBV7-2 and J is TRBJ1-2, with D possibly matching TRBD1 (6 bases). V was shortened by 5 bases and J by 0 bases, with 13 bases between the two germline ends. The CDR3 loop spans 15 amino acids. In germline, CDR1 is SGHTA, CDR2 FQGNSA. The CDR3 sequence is CASSQRRGPNYGYTF. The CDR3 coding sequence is TGTGCCAGCAGCCAACGACGGGGGCCTAACTATGGCTACACCTTC. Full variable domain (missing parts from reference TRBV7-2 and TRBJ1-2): GAGVSQSPSNKVTEKGKDVELRCDPISGHTALYWYRQSLGQGLEFLIYFQGNSAPDKSGLPSDRFSAERTGGSVSTLTIQRTQQEDSAVYLCASSQRRGPNYGYTFGSGTRLTVV.

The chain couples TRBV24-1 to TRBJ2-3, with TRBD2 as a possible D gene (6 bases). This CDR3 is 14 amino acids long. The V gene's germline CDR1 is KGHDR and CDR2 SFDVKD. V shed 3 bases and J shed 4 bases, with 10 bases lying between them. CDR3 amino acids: CATSDGTGPDTQYF. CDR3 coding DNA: TGTGCCACCAGTGATGGGACTGGCCCAGATACGCAGTATTTT.